The clone carrying this T cell receptor (beta chain) has just one count. As yet, its antigen is unknown. One end of the junction is discordant with germline, which a read error may explain. The cDNA was synthesized by 5'RACE incorporating 10-nucleotide random UMIs. TCRdb reprocessed the 5' RACE reads with MiXCR, giving one entry per CDR3 protein. The sample carries roughly 80,000 distinct CDR3 sequences, approximately 9.4% recorded once. A blood bank in Maryland, USA, provided the volunteers who served as healthy controls. Per germline, CDR1 LGHDT and CDR2 YNNKEL (reference sequence). The CDR3 has 14 residues. The sample belongs to a study of neurological immune-mediated disorders. The study, taken as a whole, reports: Multiple sclerosis was found to have the least TCR clonal expansion, below healthy controls, and HTLV-1-associated myelopathy the most.

Sequenced input: PBMCs. The TCR was taken from a man aged 50-59 years in good health. The chain couples TRBV3-1 to TRBJ2-1, with TRBD2 as a possible D gene (5 bases). The CDR3 sequence is CANSQDERVGEQFF. In DNA, the CDR3 is TGTGCCAACAGCCAAGATGAGAGGGTAGGTGAGCAGTTCTTC.